The T cell receptor beta chain under discussion was sequenced for a study of T cells in localized non-small cell lung cancer. Some clones are missing from TCRdb's copy, which holds only in-frame ones; the method was immunoSEQ multiplex PCR. The data contain roughly 58,000 clones, 81% of them singletons. Only one count was recorded for this clone. The antigen remains undetermined. Study-wide points: The greatest T cell clonality was found in uninvolved adjacent lung (higher than in tumor). For the top 100 tumor clones, a median about 50 also appeared in adjacent lung. Sequencing was limited to one tumor region, leaving the possibility of heterogeneity open.

V dropped 2 bases and J dropped 0 bases, with 7 bases sitting between them. This CDR3 is 14 amino acids long. CDR1 is SGHDN and CDR2 is FVKESK in the germline V gene. Sequences were derived from PBMCs, sampled before any cancer treatment. The rearrangement uses TRBV14 and TRBJ1-2, with no clear D. The TCR originated in a man aged 35 to 69 with stage II lung adenocarcinoma. CDR3 coding DNA: TGTGCCAGCAGCCAACTAAGGGCTAACTATGGCTACACCTTC. Protein: CASSQLRANYGYTF.